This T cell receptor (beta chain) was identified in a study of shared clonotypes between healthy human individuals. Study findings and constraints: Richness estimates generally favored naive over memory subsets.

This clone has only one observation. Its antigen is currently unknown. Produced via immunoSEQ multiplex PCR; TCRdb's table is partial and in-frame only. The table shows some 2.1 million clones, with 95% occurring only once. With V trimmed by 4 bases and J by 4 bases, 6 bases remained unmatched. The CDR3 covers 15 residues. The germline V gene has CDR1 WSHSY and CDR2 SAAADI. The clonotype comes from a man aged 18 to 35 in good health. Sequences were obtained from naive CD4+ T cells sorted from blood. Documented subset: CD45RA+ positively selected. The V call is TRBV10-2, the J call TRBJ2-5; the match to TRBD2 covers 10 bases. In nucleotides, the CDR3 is TGCGCCAGCAGTGGGAGCGGGGGGGTAACAGAGACCCAGTACTTC. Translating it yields CASSGSGGVTETQYF.